This TCR beta chain is drawn from a study of cytomegalovirus exposure and HLA in healthy donors. Concerning this clone: Its specificity is unknown.

Although they were nominally healthy when sampled, donors likely had unrecorded immune exposures. The study's findings and limits: The authors enumerated some 170 TCR beta chains as linked to cytomegalovirus. In an earlier analysis, about 90% or about 30%: the productive usage of most TCR beta V segments.

13 Jbeta primers and 60 Vbeta primers were used for the PCR. Profiled with immunoSEQ multiplex PCR; TCRdb holds only in-frame clones, not every one. Here the sample spans about 90,000 clones, over 60% being singletons. The CDR3 is made up of 16 amino acids. Germline loops: CDR1 MNHEY, CDR2 SMNVEV (reference sequence). V was pared by 0 bases and J by 5 bases, with 6 bases of the junction left unmatched. The chain links TRBV27 to TRBJ1-5; 8 bases line up with TRBD1. The sequenced material came from PBMCs. The TCR originated in a woman aged 50 to 60 in good health and CMV-seropositive. The CDR3 region is CASSLSQGETHQPQHF. The CDR3 bases are TGTGCCAGCAGTTTATCACAGGGGGAAACTCATCAGCCCCAGCATTTT.